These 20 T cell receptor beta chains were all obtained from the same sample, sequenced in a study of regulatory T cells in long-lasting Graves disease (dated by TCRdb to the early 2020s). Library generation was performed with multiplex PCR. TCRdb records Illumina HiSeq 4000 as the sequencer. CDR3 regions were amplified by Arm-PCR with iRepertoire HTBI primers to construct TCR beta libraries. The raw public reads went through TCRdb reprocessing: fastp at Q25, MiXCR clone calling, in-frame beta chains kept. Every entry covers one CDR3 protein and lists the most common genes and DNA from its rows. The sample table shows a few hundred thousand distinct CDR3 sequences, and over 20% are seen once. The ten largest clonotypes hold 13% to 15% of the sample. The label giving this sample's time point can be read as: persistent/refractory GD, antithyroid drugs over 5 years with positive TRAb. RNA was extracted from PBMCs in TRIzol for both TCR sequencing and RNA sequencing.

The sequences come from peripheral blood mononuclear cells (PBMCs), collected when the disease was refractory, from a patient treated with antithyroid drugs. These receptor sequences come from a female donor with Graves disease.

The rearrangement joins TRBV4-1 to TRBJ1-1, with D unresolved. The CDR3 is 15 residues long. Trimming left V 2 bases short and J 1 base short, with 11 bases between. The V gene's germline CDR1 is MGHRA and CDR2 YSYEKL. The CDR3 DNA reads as TGCGCCAGCAGCCAATATGCGGCTGGGAACACTGAAGCTTTCTTT. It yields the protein CASSQYAAGNTEAFF.

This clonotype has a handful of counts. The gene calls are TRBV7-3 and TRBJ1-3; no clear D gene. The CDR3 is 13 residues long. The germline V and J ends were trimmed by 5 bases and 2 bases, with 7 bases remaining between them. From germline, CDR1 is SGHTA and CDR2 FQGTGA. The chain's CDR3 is CASSPAPGNTIYF. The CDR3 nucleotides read TGTGCCAGCAGCCCCGCCCCTGGAAACACCATATATTTT. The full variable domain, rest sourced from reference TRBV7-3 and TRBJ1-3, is GAGVSQTPSNKVTEKGKYVELRCDPISGHTALYWYRQSLGQGPEFLIYFQGTGAADDSGLPNDRFFAVRPEGSVSTLKIQRTERGDSAVYLCASSPAPGNTIYFGEGSWLTVV.

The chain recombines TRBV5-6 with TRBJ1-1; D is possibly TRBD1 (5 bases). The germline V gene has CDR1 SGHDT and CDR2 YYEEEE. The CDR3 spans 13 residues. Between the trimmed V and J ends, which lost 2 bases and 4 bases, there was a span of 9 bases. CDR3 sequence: CASSLGVTTEAFF. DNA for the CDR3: TGTGCCAGCAGCTTAGGGGTTACCACTGAAGCTTTCTTT.

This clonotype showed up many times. CDR3 bases: TGTGCCAGCAGTCCAAGAGCAGGGAACCACGAGCAGTACTTC. The encoded protein is CASSPRAGNHEQYF. V usage is TRBV28 and J usage is TRBJ2-7; D possibly corresponds to TRBD1 (5 bases). Deletions cut 5 bases from V and 5 bases from J, with 16 bases between. CDR3 length: 14 residues. Germline lookup yields CDR1 MDHEN and CDR2 SYDVKM.

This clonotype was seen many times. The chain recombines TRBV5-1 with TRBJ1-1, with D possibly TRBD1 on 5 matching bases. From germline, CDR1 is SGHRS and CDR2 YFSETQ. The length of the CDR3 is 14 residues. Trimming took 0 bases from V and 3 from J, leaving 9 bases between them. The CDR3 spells CASSLAGYDTEAFF. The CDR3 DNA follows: TGCGCCAGCAGCTTGGCAGGGTACGACACTGAAGCTTTCTTT.

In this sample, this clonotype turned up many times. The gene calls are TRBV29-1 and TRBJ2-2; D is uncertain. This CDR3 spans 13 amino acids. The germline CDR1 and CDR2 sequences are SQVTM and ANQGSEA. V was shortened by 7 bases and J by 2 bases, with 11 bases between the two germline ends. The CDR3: CSAEVTNTGELFF. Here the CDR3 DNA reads TGCAGCGCAGAAGTCACAAACACCGGGGAGCTGTTTTTT.

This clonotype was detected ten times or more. This CDR3 reads CASSEDRMKAFF. Here the CDR3 DNA reads TGCGCCAGCAGCGAAGACAGGATGAAAGCTTTCTTT. This chain joins TRBV10-2 and TRBJ1-1, with D maybe TRBD1 (6 bases). Between the trimmed V and J ends, which lost 6 bases and 9 bases, there was a span of 14 bases. The CDR3 extends over 12 amino acids. Germline values: CDR1 WSHSY, CDR2 SAAADI.

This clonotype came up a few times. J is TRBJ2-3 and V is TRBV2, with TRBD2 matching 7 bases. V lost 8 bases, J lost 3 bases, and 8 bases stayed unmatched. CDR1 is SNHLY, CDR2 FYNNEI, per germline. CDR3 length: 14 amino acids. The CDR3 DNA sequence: TGTGCCAGCGCAGTGGGGAGGGTGACAGATACGCAGTATTTT. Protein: CASAVGRVTDTQYF.

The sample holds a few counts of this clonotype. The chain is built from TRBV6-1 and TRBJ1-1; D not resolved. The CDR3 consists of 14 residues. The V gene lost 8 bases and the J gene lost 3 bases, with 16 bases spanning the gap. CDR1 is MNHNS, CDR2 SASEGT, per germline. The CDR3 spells CASLKGLGHTEAFF. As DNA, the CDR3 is TGTGCCAGCCTAAAAGGGCTCGGGCACACTGAAGCTTTCTTT.

CDR3 region: CASSQELGRGAPGEQFF. The CDR3 DNA follows: TGTGCCAGCAGCCAAGAATTGGGCAGGGGCGCTCCGGGTGAGCAGTTCTTC. The chain couples TRBV3-1 to TRBJ2-1; TRBD1 might be the D (6 bases). In germline, CDR1 is LGHDT, CDR2 YNNKEL (reference sequence). Trimming removed 0 bases at V and 9 bases at J, with 21 bases between. The CDR3 sequence is 17 residues long.

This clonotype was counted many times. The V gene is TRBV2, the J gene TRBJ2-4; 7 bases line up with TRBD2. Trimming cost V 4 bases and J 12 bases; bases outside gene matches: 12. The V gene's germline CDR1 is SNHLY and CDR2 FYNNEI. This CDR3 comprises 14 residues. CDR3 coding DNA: TGTGCCAGCAGTGTCACCGGGACTAATGGGGATCAGTACTTC. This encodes CASSVTGTNGDQYF.

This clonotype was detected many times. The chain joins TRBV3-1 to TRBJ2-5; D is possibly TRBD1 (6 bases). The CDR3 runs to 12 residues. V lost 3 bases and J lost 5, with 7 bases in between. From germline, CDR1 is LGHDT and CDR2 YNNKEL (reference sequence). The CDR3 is CASSHDRETQYF. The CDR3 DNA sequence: TGTGCCAGCAGCCACGACAGGGAGACCCAGTACTTC.

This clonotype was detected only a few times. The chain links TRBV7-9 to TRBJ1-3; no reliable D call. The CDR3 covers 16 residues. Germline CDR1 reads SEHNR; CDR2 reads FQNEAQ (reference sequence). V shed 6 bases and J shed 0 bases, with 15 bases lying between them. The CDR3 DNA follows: TGTGCCAGCAGGTCGGGTCGCTACCTCTCTGGAAACACCATATATTTT. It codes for CASRSGRYLSGNTIYF.

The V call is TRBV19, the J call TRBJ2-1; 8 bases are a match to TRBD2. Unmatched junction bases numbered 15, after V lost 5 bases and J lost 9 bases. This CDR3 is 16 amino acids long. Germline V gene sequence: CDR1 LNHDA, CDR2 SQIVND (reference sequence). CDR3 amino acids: CASSAPGLVRSPEQFF. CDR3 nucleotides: TGTGCCAGTAGTGCCCCGGGACTAGTTCGGTCCCCTGAGCAGTTCTTC.

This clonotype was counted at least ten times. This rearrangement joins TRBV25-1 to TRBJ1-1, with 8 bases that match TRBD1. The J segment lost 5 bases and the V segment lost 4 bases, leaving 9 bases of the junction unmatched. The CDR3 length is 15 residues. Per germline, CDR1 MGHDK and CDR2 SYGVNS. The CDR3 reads CASSATGGRWTEAFF. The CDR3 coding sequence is TGTGCCAGCAGTGCCACAGGGGGGAGATGGACTGAAGCTTTCTTT.

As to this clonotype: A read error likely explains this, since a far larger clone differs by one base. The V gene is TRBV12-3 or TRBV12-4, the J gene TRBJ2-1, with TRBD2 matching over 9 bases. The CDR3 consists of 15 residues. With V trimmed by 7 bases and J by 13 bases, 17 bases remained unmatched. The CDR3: CASTKGLASPETQFF. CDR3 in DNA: TGTGCCAGCACAAAGGGACTAGCAAGTCCAGAGACCCAGTTCTTC.

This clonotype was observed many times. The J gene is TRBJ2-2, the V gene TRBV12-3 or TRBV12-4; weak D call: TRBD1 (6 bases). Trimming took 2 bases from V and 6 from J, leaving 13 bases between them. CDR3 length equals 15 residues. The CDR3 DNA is TGTGCCAGCAGTTTAAAGGGACAAAGGCCCGGGGAGCTGTTTTTT. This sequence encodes CASSLKGQRPGELFF.

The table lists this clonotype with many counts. The CDR3 bases are TGTGCCAGCAGTGACGACCCGGGACCTTTCCACGAGCAGTACTTC. Residues: CASSDDPGPFHEQYF. The chain recombines TRBV25-1 with TRBJ2-7, with D tentatively TRBD1 or TRBD2 (5 bases each). Trimming left V 3 bases short and J 5 bases short, with 17 bases between. Germline-derived CDR1 and CDR2 are MGHDK and SYGVNS. The CDR3 length is 15 residues.

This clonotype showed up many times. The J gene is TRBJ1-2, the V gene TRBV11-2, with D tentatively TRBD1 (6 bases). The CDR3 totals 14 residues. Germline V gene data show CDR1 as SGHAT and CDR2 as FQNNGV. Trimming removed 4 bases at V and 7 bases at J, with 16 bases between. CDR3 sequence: CASSSATGSRGYTF. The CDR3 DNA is TGTGCCAGCAGCTCCGCCACAGGGTCTCGTGGCTACACCTTC.

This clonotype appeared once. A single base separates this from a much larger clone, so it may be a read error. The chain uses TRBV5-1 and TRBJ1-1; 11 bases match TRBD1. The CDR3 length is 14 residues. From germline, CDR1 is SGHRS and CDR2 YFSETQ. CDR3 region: CAQEAGQGDTEALF. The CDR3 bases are TGCGCCCAGGAGGCGGGACAGGGGGATACTGAAGCTCTCTTT.